The rows below give T cell receptor beta chains drawn from one sample of a study of response to subunit inactivated influenza vaccine. TCRdb re-derived calls from the RT-PCR reads in MiXCR, one entry per CDR3 protein. This sample has around 470,000 distinct CDR3 sequences, with approximately 7.2% found just once. Sample: PBMCs from blood, taken around 25 months after vaccination. Receptors originate from a man aged 50 to 69 who received an inactivated influenza vaccine. Each CDR3 is given with its conserved first and last residue. The order of the fields is V gene, J gene, CDR3 length, CDR3 protein.

TRBV12-3/TRBV12-4	TRBJ2-7	14	CASSFQGAGYEQYF
TRBV7-2	TRBJ2-6	16	CASSFPTYSGANVLTF
TRBV6-1	TRBJ2-7	13	CASREQRLGEQYF
TRBV7-2	TRBJ2-3	14	CASSVSGVMDTQYF
TRBV12-3/TRBV12-4	TRBJ2-1	14	CASSRRADWNEQFF
TRBV6-6	TRBJ1-1	13	CAILDRGHTEAFF
TRBV15	TRBJ2-1	17	CATSRDPGTSAYNEQFF
TRBV12-3/TRBV12-4	TRBJ2-5	15	CASSLGRGGGETQYF
TRBV5-1	TRBJ2-5	15	CASSLGGVIGETQYF
TRBV29-1	TRBJ2-7	14	CSVGGPGLAIEQYF
TRBV6-2/TRBV6-3	TRBJ2-7	13	CASRGTSTYEQYF
TRBV11-2	TRBJ2-5	15	CASSWPGRERETQYF
TRBV27	TRBJ1-2	14	CASSYRAHGYGYTF
TRBV2	TRBJ1-2	16	CASSNTDRGHNYGYTF
TRBV2	TRBJ2-7	17	CASSFDSGLAGEGEQYF
TRBV28	TRBJ2-5	12	CASSQPSRTQYF
TRBV2	TRBJ2-7	15	CASSEPPGGGYEQYF
TRBV12-3/TRBV12-4	TRBJ2-7	12	CASSGSGTEQYF
TRBV20-1	TRBJ2-3	14	CSARVHSVTDTQYF
TRBV6-8	TRBJ2-1	11	CASGAYNEQFF
TRBV29-1	TRBJ2-1	15	CSVDGVFFSYNEQLF
TRBV12-3/TRBV12-4	TRBJ2-2	14	CASSMDRVTGELFF
TRBV20-1	TRBJ2-1	14	CSAPTSGRANEQFF
TRBV3-1	TRBJ1-2	16	CASSQDLNSLGYGYTF
TRBV3-1	TRBJ2-3	15	CASSPLAGVSDTQYF
TRBV7-2	TRBJ2-4	15	CASSLEGIIKNIQYF
TRBV4-1	TRBJ2-3	13	CASSQEGGDTQYF
TRBV5-1	TRBJ2-3	15	CASSWTGGGTDTQYF
TRBV20-1	TRBJ2-3	16	CSARDHRQGGTDTQYF
TRBV20-1	TRBJ2-5	14	CSAPGWDSQETQYF
TRBV7-2	TRBJ1-4	14	CASSSTGSGEKLFF
TRBV29-1	TRBJ2-5	14	CSVNVAGAKKTQYF
TRBV5-1	TRBJ2-3	15	CAGSRAAASGDTQYF
TRBV20-1	TRBJ2-7	13	CSTPGQGAYEQYF